The T cell receptor (beta chain) described here comes from a study of CD8+ T cells in alopecia areata. General observations from the study: Lesional scalp, especially alopecia totalis/universalis, showed higher clonality than normal scalp. Normal-skin resident alphabeta T cells also appear among scalp sample sequences. The study found TCR sharing across patients less clear than in mice, possibly for HLA reasons.

cDNA prepared by RNA extraction and subsequent reverse transcription served as the template for sequencing. Method: immunoSEQ multiplex PCR; TCRdb's copy keeps in-frame clones and lacks some. The table shows approximately 150,000 clones, with 50% to 60% occurring only once. As concerns this clone: The antigen is not known.

Trimming removed 2 bases from V and 5 bases from J, with 13 bases in between. The CDR3 runs to 14 residues. From germline, CDR1 is SNHLY and CDR2 FYNNEI. Investigators sorted PBMCs to obtain both CD4+ and CD8+ T cells. This clonotype was sampled from a human donor in good health. The sequenced sample was CD4+ T cells sorted from blood. The chain carries TRBV2 and TRBJ2-7; D not resolved. The DNA for the CDR3 is TGTGCCAGCAGTGAAAGGTCGTGGGGAAACGAGCAGTACTTC. Protein sequence: CASSERSWGNEQYF.